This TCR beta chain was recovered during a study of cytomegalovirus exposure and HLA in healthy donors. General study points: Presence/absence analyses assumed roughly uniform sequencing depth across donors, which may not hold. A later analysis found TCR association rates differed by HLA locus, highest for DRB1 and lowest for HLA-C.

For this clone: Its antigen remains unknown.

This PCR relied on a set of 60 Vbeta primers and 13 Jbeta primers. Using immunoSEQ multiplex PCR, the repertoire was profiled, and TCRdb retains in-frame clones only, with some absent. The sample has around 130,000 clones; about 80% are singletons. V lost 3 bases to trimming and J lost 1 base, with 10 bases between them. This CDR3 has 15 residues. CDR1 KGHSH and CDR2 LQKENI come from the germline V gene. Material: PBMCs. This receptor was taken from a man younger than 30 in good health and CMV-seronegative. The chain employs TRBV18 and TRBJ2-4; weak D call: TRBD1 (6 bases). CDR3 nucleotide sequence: TGTGCCAGCTCACCGAGGCAGGGGGCCAAAAACATTCAGTACTTC. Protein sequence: CASSPRQGAKNIQYF.